This T cell receptor beta chain came from a study of PD-1 blockade in classical Hodgkin lymphoma. TCRdb's table, derived via immunoSEQ multiplex PCR, lists solely in-frame clones and lacks some. This table holds approximately 52,000 clones, just under 75% found once. Following autologous stem cell transplantation, relapse occurred in every patient, and exposure to brentuximab vedotin varied. A single count supports this clone. Its antigen is as yet unknown. Findings of the study overall: By C4D1 there was a significant rise in CD4+ TCR diversity but not in CD8+ TCR diversity.

CDR1 is DFQATT, CDR2 SNEGSKA, per germline (reference sequence). This CDR3 is built from 11 residues. The TCR originated in a human donor with classical Hodgkin lymphoma. The chain has TRBV20-1 and TRBJ2-5; D unclear. Here the sequenced sample was peripheral blood mononuclear cells (PBMCs), taken before the second cycle of nivolumab. The CDR3 DNA reads TGCAGCCGGGTGTGGCGAGAGACCCAGTACTTC. This translates into CSRVWRETQYF.